These 13 T cell receptor beta chains originate from one sample sequenced in a study of cytomegalovirus exposure and HLA in healthy donors. Use of 60 Vbeta and 13 Jbeta primers characterized the PCR. Clones were sequenced by immunoSEQ multiplex PCR, and TCRdb holds only the in-frame ones, with some missing. The table shows fewer than 120,000 clones, with around 84% occurring only once. Sequenced input: PBMCs. All receptors come from a woman aged 25-40 years in good health and CMV-seronegative.

The DNA of the CDR3 is TGTGCCAGCAGCGTAGCTCCAGGGAGGGAATCGGAAGCTTTCTTT. Residues: CASSVAPGRESEAFF. The chain uses TRBV9 and TRBJ1-1, with a weak D call TRBD1 (5 bases). V was trimmed by 0 bases and J by 8 bases, leaving 17 bases between them. CDR1 and CDR2 (germline): SGDLS, YYNGEE. The CDR3 is made up of 15 amino acids.

This chain joins TRBV28 and TRBJ2-1; 11 nucleotides match TRBD2. The germline CDR1 and CDR2 sequences are MDHEN and SYDVKM. J was trimmed by 4 bases and V by 5 bases; bases with no gene match: 10. This CDR3 is 17 amino acids long. The CDR3 DNA sequence: TGTGCCAGCAGTAAGGTAGCGGGAGGGTCCCCTTACAATGAGCAGTTCTTC. Its protein is CASSKVAGGSPYNEQFF.

V and J are TRBV7-9 and TRBJ1-5; TRBD1 agrees at 9 bases. The CDR3 covers 14 residues. Germline CDR1 and CDR2: SEHNR and FQNEAQ (reference sequence). Trimming cost V 4 bases and J 4 bases; bases outside gene matches: 2. The CDR3 spells CASSSQGANQPQHF. The CDR3 nucleotides are TGTGCCAGCAGCTCACAGGGGGCGAATCAGCCCCAGCATTTT.

This clone was picked up one time. This chain links TRBV5-4 with TRBJ2-1, with TRBD1 matching 11 bases. CDR3 length: 14 amino acids. Looked up from germline, CDR1 is SGHNT and CDR2 is YYREEE (reference sequence). With 3 bases clipped from V and 9 bases from J, the junction kept 5 bases outside the gene matches. The CDR3 spells CASSSGQGAIEQFF. The CDR3 nucleotides read TGTGCCAGCAGCTCCGGACAGGGGGCGATTGAGCAGTTCTTC.

Details on this clone: Other DNA sequences within the sample encode an identical CDR3. The J gene is TRBJ2-1, the V gene TRBV7-9; 8 nucleotides match TRBD2. The CDR3 consists of 15 residues. Per germline, CDR1 SEHNR and CDR2 FQNEAQ (reference sequence). J gave up 6 bases and V 7 bases, and 11 bases lay outside the gene matches. In DNA form, the CDR3 reads TGTGCCAGCACGCCGGGGGGGCACGTGGGCAATGAGCAGTTCTTC. It encodes CASTPGGHVGNEQFF.

CDR3 residues: CSVEDRASGGEEQFF. CDR3 DNA: TGCAGCGTTGAAGATCGGGCTAGCGGGGGGGAAGAGCAGTTCTTC. V and J are TRBV29-1 and TRBJ2-1; 12 bases match TRBD2. V was clipped by 0 bases and J by 10 bases; unmatched bases: 7. Germline V gene data show CDR1 as SQVTM and CDR2 as ANQGSEA. The length of the CDR3 is 15 residues.

The gene calls are TRBV27 and TRBJ2-7; 7 nucleotides line up with TRBD1. This CDR3 comprises 15 residues. Germline V gene data show CDR1 as MNHEY and CDR2 as SMNVEV (reference sequence). The J segment lost 4 bases and the V segment lost 1 base, leaving 7 bases of the junction unmatched. The CDR3 reads CASSLFLGGVYEQYF. CDR3 bases: TGTGCCAGCAGTTTATTTCTAGGGGGCGTATACGAGCAGTACTTC.

The chain employs TRBV13 and TRBJ2-5; 10 nucleotides align to TRBD1. The junction had 8 bases not matched to a gene; V was cut back by 5 bases and J by 5 bases. The CDR3 runs 15 residues. CDR1 is PRHDT, CDR2 FYEKMQ, per germline (reference sequence). CDR3 in DNA: TGTGCCAGCAGCAGCGACAGGGGGCGCCGGGAGACCCAGTACTTC. Its translation: CASSSDRGRRETQYF.

This rearrangement joins TRBV30 to TRBJ2-7, with D perhaps TRBD1 (5 bases). CDR1 GTSNPN and CDR2 SVGIG come from the germline V gene (reference sequence). The CDR3 is 13 amino acids. Trimming took off 2 bases at V and 3 bases at J, with 11 bases between the two ends. As DNA, the CDR3 is TGTGCCTGGAGTATTGACAGCCTCTACGAGCAGTACTTC. As protein: CAWSIDSLYEQYF. Full variable domain (remainder filled in from reference TRBV30 and TRBJ2-7): SQTIHQWPATLVQPVGSPLSLECTVEGTSNPNLYWYRQAAGRGLQLLFYSVGIGQISSEVPQNLSASRPQDRQFILSSKKLLLSDSGFYLCAWSIDSLYEQYFGPGTRLTVT.

This rearrangement joins TRBV4-1 to TRBJ1-2, with 9 bases that match TRBD1. V shed 2 bases, J shed 7 bases, and the junction held 2 bases outside the gene matches. Germline V gene lookup returns CDR1 MGHRA and CDR2 YSYEKL. There are 13 residues in the CDR3. The CDR3 sequence is CASSQRQGGGYTF. The CDR3 DNA is TGCGCCAGCAGCCAACGACAGGGGGGTGGCTACACCTTC.

This clone was seen a single time. This rearrangement joins TRBV23-1 to TRBJ1-1, with 10 nucleotides matching TRBD1. TRBV23-1 is given ORF status, its function remaining uncertain. Germline trimming cut 6 bases from V and 5 bases from J; bases unmatched to any gene: 3. This CDR3 spans 13 amino acids. This CDR3 is CASSPGQGTEAFF. The CDR3 DNA reads as TGCGCCAGCAGCCCGGGACAGGGGACTGAAGCTTTCTTT.

The chain links TRBV29-1 to TRBJ2-1, with a weak D call TRBD2 (5 bases). Trimming shortened V by 5 bases and J by 9 bases, and 17 bases separated the two germline ends. This CDR3 has 13 residues. Per germline, CDR1 SQVTM and CDR2 ANQGSEA. CDR3 amino acids: CSVQVGPEGEQFF. The CDR3 nucleotides read TGCAGCGTTCAGGTGGGCCCAGAGGGTGAGCAGTTCTTC.

This chain uses TRBV7-9 with TRBJ2-7; 9 nucleotides align to TRBD1. V trimming: 3 bases; J trimming: 4 bases; junction bases outside the gene matches: 7. CDR3 size: 15 residues. CDR1 and CDR2 (germline): SEHNR, FQNEAQ (reference sequence). Here the CDR3 DNA reads TGTGCCAGCAGCTTCAACACAGGGGGCGCATACGAGCAGTACTTC. Protein product: CASSFNTGGAYEQYF.